The clone carrying this T cell receptor beta chain showed up just a few times. The antigen remains undetermined. This sample stems from a study of early T cells in non-severe SARS-CoV-2 infection. Study summary: Chains stayed unpaired after sequencing of bulk RNA from unsorted whole blood.

The TCR library protocol was used to attach unique molecular identifiers. These identifiers were attached to individual cDNA molecules. TCRdb re-derived calls from the 5' RACE reads in MiXCR, one entry per CDR3 protein. The table shows about 59,000 distinct CDR3 sequences, with roughly an eighth occurring only once. Overall study findings and caveats: VDJdb-based matching was biased toward anti-spike CD8 responses and missed private and CD4 specificities.

The TCR sequence derives from an adult who was a healthcare worker with PCR-confirmed SARS-CoV-2 infection or an uninfected control (not recorded which). Source: whole blood, taken at baseline.

The CDR3 spells CASSLSAGGWTGELFF. CDR3 nucleotide sequence: TGTGCCAGCAGTTTATCGGCGGGGGGCTGGACCGGGGAGCTGTTTTTT. This chain connects TRBV27 to TRBJ2-2; 8 bases are a match to TRBD2. V dropped 0 bases and J dropped 5; count of bases not matched to a gene: 5. The CDR3 length is 16 residues. Germline V gene sequence: CDR1 MNHEY, CDR2 SMNVEV (reference sequence).